Sequencing of this T cell receptor (beta chain) was carried out in a study of graft-versus-host responses after intestinal transplantation. Looking at the study overall: The recipients all started with anti-thymocyte globulin induction and then took tacrolimus and steroids for 3 to 4 years.

As for this clone: The antigen is undetermined.

Study-level results: GvH clones appeared in recipient marrow, some first in ileum or blood.

Between the trimmed V and J ends, which lost 6 bases and 10 bases, there was a span of 24 bases. The V gene's germline CDR1 is SGHVS and CDR2 FQNEAQ. The CDR3 runs 16 residues. Clones were read by immunoSEQ multiplex PCR, and TCRdb kept only the in-frame ones, dropping some. The table records roughly 93,000 clones, 90% to 95% of them present only once. The source of this sequence is a human donor who received an intestinal transplant. V is TRBV7-8 and J is TRBJ1-4; D ambiguous. The sequencing here drew on unstimulated CD8+ T cells sorted from spleen or lymph node cells, taken before intestinal transplant. The CDR3 bases are TGTGCCAGCAGACACACACCGGATTCACGGACTGGAAAACTGTTTTTT. This gives the protein CASRHTPDSRTGKLFF.